This TCR beta chain is from a study of T cell responses to AZD1222 COVID-19 vaccine. Study results and caveats: Researchers took repertoire samples only after the peak T cell response had come.

Germline CDR1 and CDR2: SEHNR and FQNEAQ (reference sequence). The V gene lost 2 bases and the J gene lost 2 bases, with 16 bases spanning the gap. This CDR3 has 16 amino acids. Repertoires were generated with immunoSEQ multiplex PCR, while TCRdb's copy carries only in-frame clones and drops some. The sample lists 90,000 to 150,000 clones; 85% to 90% were seen once. About this clone itself: Its antigen is unknown.

The chain couples TRBV7-9 to TRBJ2-7; D is perhaps TRBD1 (6 bases). This clonotype originated in an adult in good health. The sequences come from peripheral blood, collected on day 0 of AZD1222 vaccination. CDR3 sequence reads: CASSLRTEKKPYEQYF. The CDR3 region has the DNA TGTGCCAGCAGCTTACGGACAGAAAAAAAACCCTACGAGCAGTACTTC.